These 27 T cell receptor beta chains came from one sample sequenced in a study of STAT5B mutations in CD4+ large granular lymphocyte leukemia. The repertoire was sequenced with immunoSEQ multiplex PCR; TCRdb's copy has only in-frame clones and lacks some. The sample includes around 34,000 clones, around four fifths of them seen just once. The sequenced sample consisted of CD4+ T cells from blood buffy coats. The receptors originated from a human donor in good health.

Written as DNA, the CDR3 is TGCAGTGCTAGAACAAACAGTGAGCAGTTCTTC. It codes for CSARTNSEQFF. This rearrangement joins TRBV20-1 to TRBJ2-1; no clear D. The CDR3 has 11 residues. Germline loops: CDR1 DFQATT, CDR2 SNEGSKA (reference sequence). Between the trimmed V and J ends, which lost 2 bases and 9 bases, there was a span of 8 bases.

The chain combines TRBV5-4 with TRBJ2-3; maybe TRBD2 (5 bases). The V and J ends lost 1 base and 4 bases respectively, with 19 bases between them. The germline V gene encodes CDR1 SGHNT and CDR2 YYREEE (reference sequence). The CDR3 is made up of 17 amino acids. DNA of the CDR3: TGTGCCAGCAGCTTGATGCGGAGCGGCGCACGGGCAGATACGCAGTATTTT. It encodes CASSLMRSGARADTQYF.

For the CDR3, the DNA is TGTGCCAGCAGTGTGTTAGCCGGGACTGCTGCCTACGAGCAGTACTTC. This codes for CASSVLAGTAAYEQYF. The chain couples TRBV28 to TRBJ2-7, with TRBD2 as a possible D gene (6 bases). This CDR3 region has 16 residues. Trimming pared 5 bases from V and 2 bases from J, leaving 19 bases between. Germline V gene data show CDR1 as MDHEN and CDR2 as SYDVKM. The full variable domain, completed using reference TRBV28 and TRBJ2-7, is DVKVTQSSRYLVKRTGEKVFLECVQDMDHENMFWYRQDPGLGLRLIYFSYDVKMKEKGDIPEGYSVSREKKERFSLILESASTNQTSMYLCASSVLAGTAAYEQYFGPGTRLTVT.

V is TRBV5-1 and J is TRBJ2-1; D perhaps matches TRBD2 (6 bases). There are 15 residues in the CDR3. Per the germline V gene, CDR1 is SGHRS and CDR2 is YFSETQ. Trimming left V 2 bases short and J 1 base short, with 10 bases between. As DNA, the CDR3 is TGCGCCAGCAGCTTAAGCCTAGCGTCCTACAATGAGCAGTTCTTC. Translated: CASSLSLASYNEQFF.

This clone was counted only a few times. This chain links TRBV7-9 with TRBJ2-7; 9 bases agree with TRBD1. The J segment lost 1 base and the V segment lost 5 bases, leaving 9 bases of the junction unmatched. CDR3 length: 16 amino acids. From germline, CDR1 is SEHNR and CDR2 FQNEAQ (reference sequence). DNA of the CDR3: TGTGCCAGCAGCCCGCTAGGACAGGGGACTTCCTACGAGCAGTACTTC. Protein product: CASSPLGQGTSYEQYF.

The rearrangement links TRBV6-5 to TRBJ1-1; TRBD1 is a possible D gene (6 bases). Deletions cut 0 bases from V and 4 bases from J, with 12 bases between. In germline, CDR1 is MNHEY, CDR2 SVGAGI. The CDR3 sequence is 15 residues long. The CDR3, as DNA: TGTGCCAGCAGTTACTCTGGACAGCCTTTCACTGAAGCTTTCTTT. Its translation: CASSYSGQPFTEAFF.

The gene calls are TRBV6-1 and TRBJ1-5; D possibly corresponds to TRBD1 (5 bases). Germline CDR1 MNHNS, CDR2 SASEGT. The CDR3 extends over 15 amino acids. V lost 7 bases and J 1 base, leaving 14 bases between the germline ends. The CDR3 coding sequence is TGTGCCAGCAAATCTGGCGGGGGGAGCAATCAGCCCCAGCATTTT. Translation gives CASKSGGGSNQPQHF.

The chain couples TRBV7-2 to TRBJ2-7; D is unclear. With 4 bases removed from V and 0 bases from J, the gap between germline ends came to 4 bases. CDR1 and CDR2 from the germline V gene are SGHTA and FQGNSA. This CDR3 is 12 amino acids long. The DNA of the CDR3 is TGTGCCAGCAGCTGGGCCTCCTACGAGCAGTACTTC. It specifies CASSWASYEQYF.

The genes are TRBV5-4 and TRBJ2-7; perhaps TRBD2 as D (6 bases). Germline values: CDR1 SGHNT, CDR2 YYREEE (reference sequence). The CDR3 covers 15 residues. The V and J ends lost 4 bases and 0 bases respectively, with 14 bases between them. The CDR3 DNA is TGTGCCAGCAGCGGGGACTGGTATAGCTCCTACGAGCAGTACTTC. Protein sequence: CASSGDWYSSYEQYF.

The chain combines TRBV7-9 with TRBJ2-7, with 10 bases fitting TRBD2. Germline V gene data show CDR1 as SEHNR and CDR2 as FQNEAQ (reference sequence). Trimming cost V 5 bases and J 0 bases; bases outside gene matches: 1. CDR3 length: 14 amino acids. The CDR3 DNA follows: TGTGCCAGCAGCCCTAGCGGGGGCTCCTACGAGCAGTACTTC. This codes for CASSPSGGSYEQYF.

V is TRBV9 and J is TRBJ2-2, with D tentatively TRBD2 (7 bases). The CDR3 is 19 residues long. CDR1 and CDR2 (germline): SGDLS, YYNGEE. V gave up 1 base and J gave up 0 bases, with 19 bases separating them. Here the CDR3 reads CASSVLGGRGTTNTGELFF. DNA for the CDR3: TGTGCCAGCAGCGTATTGGGGGGGAGGGGGACAACGAACACCGGGGAGCTGTTTTTT.

The chain recombines TRBV5-4 with TRBJ2-2; 7 bases agree with TRBD2. Germline trimming cut 4 bases from V and 7 bases from J; bases unmatched to any gene: 7. This CDR3 contains 14 residues. CDR1 SGHNT and CDR2 YYREEE come from the germline V gene (reference sequence). CDR3 in amino acids: CASSLPGGVGELFF. The CDR3 region has the DNA TGTGCCAGCAGCCTACCGGGAGGTGTCGGGGAGCTGTTTTTT.

V usage is TRBV5-1 and J usage is TRBJ2-5; D unresolved. Trimming left V 2 bases short and J 5 bases short, with 4 bases between. The CDR3 totals 11 residues. Germline V gene data show CDR1 as SGHRS and CDR2 as YFSETQ. CDR3 nucleotide sequence: TGCGCCAGCAGCTTTGATGAGACCCAGTACTTC. The encoded protein is CASSFDETQYF.

The genes are TRBV2 and TRBJ2-1, with D possibly matching TRBD2 (7 bases). V was pared by 1 base and J by 8 bases, with 15 bases between. The CDR3 sequence is 15 residues long. Germline CDR1 is SNHLY and CDR2 is FYNNEI. The CDR3 loop reads CASSEEQAGGHEQFF. The CDR3 bases are TGTGCCAGCAGTGAAGAACAGGCCGGGGGGCATGAGCAGTTCTTC.

This rearrangement joins TRBV30 to TRBJ2-6; D is unresolved. Between the trimmed V and J ends, which lost 5 bases and 2 bases, there was a span of 13 bases. CDR1 and CDR2 (germline): GTSNPN, SVGIG (reference sequence). This CDR3 spans 15 amino acids. CDR3 residues: CAWHKRSAGANVLTF. DNA of the CDR3: TGTGCCTGGCACAAAAGGAGTGCTGGGGCCAACGTCCTGACTTTC.

This chain connects TRBV6-6 to TRBJ1-1, with D hard to call. Germline V lookup: CDR1 MNHNY, CDR2 SVGAGI (reference sequence). The CDR3 contains 15 residues. V was clipped by 5 bases and J by 5 bases, with 18 bases between them. CDR3 bases: TGTGCCAGCAGTCCCGGACCGCGGGCATCGACTGAAGCTTTCTTT. It translates to CASSPGPRASTEAFF.

The chain has TRBV28 and TRBJ1-2; D may be TRBD1 (6 bases). CDR3 size: 15 residues. From germline, CDR1 is MDHEN and CDR2 SYDVKM. Trimming cost V 1 base and J 4 bases, with 13 bases left between them. CDR3 bases: TGTGCCAGCAGTTTATCGGTCCAGGGGCTCTATGGCTACACCTTC. Its protein product is CASSLSVQGLYGYTF.

This chain joins TRBV27 and TRBJ1-1; D remains ambiguous. Germline V gene lookup returns CDR1 MNHEY and CDR2 SMNVEV (reference sequence). This CDR3 spans 13 amino acids. V was shortened by 0 bases and J by 9 bases, with 11 bases between the two germline ends. CDR3 region: CASSLSRRVQAFF. DNA of the CDR3: TGTGCCAGCAGTTTATCTCGAAGGGTACAAGCTTTCTTT.

The rearrangement links TRBV29-1 to TRBJ2-1; D is possibly TRBD2 (5 bases). This CDR3 has 14 residues. Trimming removed 7 bases from V and 10 bases from J, with 23 bases in between. From germline, CDR1 is SQVTM and CDR2 ANQGSEA. CDR3 nucleotide sequence: TGCAGCGCCCTCCGGGAAAGGGTGTTTGACGAGCAGTTCTTC. Translated, it gives CSALRERVFDEQFF.

The chain joins TRBV5-3 to TRBJ2-1; tentative D call: TRBD1 (6 bases). TRBV5-3 is an ORF for which the function is uncertain. CDR3 size: 15 residues. Between the trimmed V and J ends, which lost 0 bases and 8 bases, there was a span of 15 bases. The CDR3 DNA sequence: TGTGCCAGAAGCTTGGCTGGGGGCGCATGGGATGAGCAGTTCTTC. As protein: CARSLAGGAWDEQFF.

This clone appeared once. V usage is TRBV7-2 and J usage is TRBJ2-5; TRBD2 might be the D (5 bases). Germline V lookup: CDR1 SGHTA, CDR2 FQGNSA. This CDR3 is 12 amino acids long. The V end lost 5 bases, the J end lost 5 bases, and 9 bases lay between the germline ends. The CDR3 region has the DNA TGTGCCAGCAGCCAGAGGGCTGAGACCCAGTACTTC. Amino acid sequence: CASSQRAETQYF.

This rearrangement joins TRBV27 to TRBJ2-3; D uncertain. CDR3 length: 13 residues. The germline gives CDR1 MNHEY, CDR2 SMNVEV (reference sequence). V was trimmed by 2 bases and J by 3 bases, leaving 6 bases between them. CDR3 sequence: CASSLTVTDTQYF. The CDR3 nucleotides are TGTGCCAGCAGTTTAACAGTTACAGATACGCAGTATTTT.

This clone was seen only a few times. The chain has TRBV2 and TRBJ2-7, with D perhaps given as TRBD1 or TRBD2 (5 bases each). The CDR3 consists of 13 residues. The germline gives CDR1 SNHLY, CDR2 FYNNEI. Trimming left V 4 bases short and J 4 bases short, with 11 bases between. DNA of the CDR3: TGTGCCAGCAGTGCTCAGGGACCTTACGAGCAGTACTTC. Translating gives CASSAQGPYEQYF.

This clone has a handful of counts. The chain combines TRBV15 with TRBJ1-1, with a weak D call TRBD1 (6 bases). Per germline, CDR1 LNHNV and CDR2 YYDKDF (reference sequence). V was trimmed by 0 bases and J by 10 bases, leaving 15 bases between them. This CDR3 has 14 residues. The CDR3 DNA sequence: TGTGCCACCAGCAGAGACCCAGGGCAGGGGTCAGCTTTCTTT. This gives the protein CATSRDPGQGSAFF.

The chain uses TRBV7-7 and TRBJ2-5; no definite D call. Between the trimmed V and J ends, which lost 4 bases and 9 bases, there was a span of 18 bases. This CDR3 region has 14 residues. CDR1 SSHAT and CDR2 FNYEAQ come from the germline V gene (reference sequence). Written as DNA, the CDR3 is TGTGCCAGCAGCTCTGGTCCTTCCAGTTCGGCCCAGTACTTC. This sequence encodes CASSSGPSSSAQYF.

This clone was detected once. The V and J genes are TRBV28 and TRBJ2-7; D remains unclear. Germline assignment: CDR1 MDHEN and CDR2 SYDVKM. Trimming removed 6 bases at V and 7 bases at J, with 13 bases between. This CDR3 has 12 residues. CDR3 loop: CASSLQGREQYF. The CDR3 DNA is TGTGCCAGCAGCCTCCAAGGGCGGGAGCAGTACTTC.

The chain links TRBV28 to TRBJ2-1; 8 bases match TRBD1. There are 19 residues in the CDR3. The V and J ends lost 8 bases and 0 bases, in that order; junction bases with no gene match: 18. Germline CDR1 and CDR2: MDHEN and SYDVKM. CDR3 nucleotides: TGTGCCAGCCGCTCTCGGGCAGGGGGCGGAGGAAGCTCCTACAATGAGCAGTTCTTC. Its protein product is CASRSRAGGGGSSYNEQFF.